This T cell receptor (beta chain) was captured by sequencing in a study of cytomegalovirus exposure and HLA in healthy donors. Using immunoSEQ multiplex PCR, the repertoire was profiled, and TCRdb retains in-frame clones only, with some absent. The sample comprises 200,000 to 300,000 clones, about 88% of which are singletons, and approximately 12% rests with the top ten. The CDR3 loop spans 15 amino acids. Germline CDR1 is SEHNR and CDR2 is FQNEAQ (reference sequence). Between the trimmed V and J ends, which lost 2 bases and 4 bases, there was a span of 15 bases. Source material: PBMCs. The V call is TRBV7-9, the J call TRBJ2-7; D is possibly TRBD2 (6 bases). The sequence was collected from a man aged 18 to 29 in good health and CMV-seropositive. The CDR3 DNA sequence: TGTGCCAGCAGCTTAAACCGGGACTCGCTATACGAGCAGTACTTC. This encodes CASSLNRDSLYEQYF.